These 13 T cell receptor beta chains were sequenced from one sample in a study of Tregs in tolerant kidney transplant recipients (dated by TCRdb to between 2018 and 2021). The library was generated by the immunoSEQ multiplex PCR assay. Held by TCRdb, this immuneACCESS table contains in-frame sequences only and omits some clones. Under half of the omission traces to an unresolved V gene where checked; the cause of the rest is unknown. The sample table contains 1,300 to 1,500 clones; only one count was recorded for 70% to 90% of them. The top ten hold 4.7% of the sample. Antigens of these TCRs are unknown. The sample consisted of CD4+ T cells from blood cultured with allogeneic cells. The source is a human donor in good health.

The chain has TRBV27 and TRBJ2-7, with 8 bases that match TRBD1. CDR3 length: 15 residues. V was clipped by 4 bases and J by 5 bases; unmatched bases: 10. Germline V gene data show CDR1 as MNHEY and CDR2 as SMNVEV (reference sequence). The CDR3 coding sequence is TGTGCCAGCAGTTCAAAAGGACAGGGCAACAACGAGCAGTACTTC. Residues: CASSSKGQGNNEQYF.

This chain connects TRBV5-1 to TRBJ1-1; perhaps TRBD1 as D (5 bases). Between the trimmed V and J ends, which lost 0 bases and 0 bases, there was a span of 6 bases. From germline, CDR1 is SGHRS and CDR2 YFSETQ. The CDR3 runs 14 residues. CDR3: CASSLGQMNTEAFF. The CDR3 region has the DNA TGCGCCAGCAGCTTGGGACAGATGAACACTGAAGCTTTCTTT.

The chain is built from TRBV6-5 and TRBJ2-7; D is unresolved. The CDR3 length is 14 residues. Germline V gene sequence: CDR1 MNHEY, CDR2 SVGAGI. Trimming removed 0 bases from V and 0 bases from J, with 6 bases in between. The CDR3 coding sequence is TGTGCCAGCAGTTACTCCGATCTCTCCTACGAGCAGTACTTC. This encodes CASSYSDLSYEQYF.

The CDR3, as DNA: TGTGCCAGCAGCTGGGGGACTAGCGGGAGGGCAATTCAGCGGGAGCAGTTCTTC. This encodes CASSWGTSGRAIQREQFF. The V gene is TRBV7-9, the J gene TRBJ2-1; 16 bases are a match to TRBD2. The length of the CDR3 is 18 residues. Trimming took 4 bases from V and 10 from J; bases not matched to a gene: 13. Per the germline V gene, CDR1 is SEHNR and CDR2 is FQNEAQ (reference sequence).

The CDR3 coding sequence is TGCAGCGCCCTACTACAGGGAAACACCATATATTTT. It specifies CSALLQGNTIYF. The chain recombines TRBV29-1 with TRBJ1-3, with no clear D. This CDR3 has 12 amino acids. V was pared by 7 bases and J by 4 bases, with 11 bases between. CDR1 and CDR2 (germline): SQVTM, ANQGSEA.

The chain has TRBV15 and TRBJ2-2; maybe TRBD1 (5 bases). Per germline, CDR1 LNHNV and CDR2 YYDKDF (reference sequence). The germline V and J ends were trimmed by 3 bases and 6 bases, with 8 bases remaining between them. The CDR3 consists of 13 residues. The CDR3 nucleotides read TGTGCCACCAGCAGCCAAGGGGCCGGGGAGCTGTTTTTT. This sequence encodes CATSSQGAGELFF.

J is TRBJ2-4 and V is TRBV9; D unclear. Germline V gene sequence: CDR1 SGDLS, CDR2 YYNGEE. The CDR3 runs to 16 residues. V gave up 3 bases and J gave up 1 base, with 14 bases separating them. This chain's CDR3 is CASSAQLGRAKNIQYF. The CDR3 bases are TGTGCCAGCAGCGCTCAACTGGGTCGGGCCAAAAACATTCAGTACTTC.

The chain combines TRBV14 with TRBJ2-7; maybe TRBD1 (5 bases). Germline CDR1 SGHDN, CDR2 FVKESK. The CDR3 contains 13 residues. The V end lost 3 bases, the J end lost 2 bases, and 8 bases lay between the germline ends. CDR3 amino acids: CASSQVGPYEQYF. In DNA, the CDR3 is TGTGCCAGCAGCCAGGTGGGGCCCTACGAGCAGTACTTC.

The rearrangement uses TRBV4-1 and TRBJ1-4; 7 nucleotides line up with TRBD1. The CDR3 contains 17 residues. CDR1 and CDR2 from the germline V gene are MGHRA and YSYEKL. V shed 1 base, J shed 4 bases, and the junction held 9 bases outside the gene matches. The CDR3 region has the DNA TGCGCCAGCAGCCAAGCTAACGGACAGGTTAATAATGAAAAACTGTTTTTT. Translated: CASSQANGQVNNEKLFF.

V gene TRBV9 combines with J gene TRBJ2-7, with D perhaps TRBD2 (5 bases). Deletions cut 0 bases from V and 4 bases from J, with 14 bases between. Looked up from germline, CDR1 is SGDLS and CDR2 is YYNGEE. The CDR3 is 15 amino acids. Here the CDR3 DNA reads TGTGCCAGCAGCGTAGCTCCGGGGAAGTCATACGAGCAGTACTTC. Residues: CASSVAPGKSYEQYF.

The CDR3 here is CASSTIDSTEAFF. The CDR3 DNA follows: TGTGCCAGCAGTACTATAGACAGCACTGAAGCTTTCTTT. The rearrangement uses TRBV6-6 and TRBJ1-1, with TRBD1 as a possible D gene (5 bases). Per the germline V gene, CDR1 is MNHNY and CDR2 is SVGAGI (reference sequence). V lost 5 bases to trimming and J lost 4 bases, with 11 bases between them. This CDR3 comprises 13 residues.

This clone appeared once. The V gene is TRBV5-1, the J gene TRBJ2-3; no firm D call. Trimming stripped 2 bases from V and 3 bases from J, with 13 bases between. CDR1 is SGHRS and CDR2 is YFSETQ in the germline V gene. This CDR3 contains 15 residues. This chain's CDR3 is CASSFGPLGTDTQYF. CDR3 in DNA: TGCGCCAGCAGCTTCGGGCCCTTGGGGACAGATACGCAGTATTTT.

The chain is built from TRBV9 and TRBJ2-2; 9 nucleotides line up with TRBD1. V was pared by 7 bases and J by 6 bases, with 16 bases of the junction left unmatched. Germline CDR1 reads SGDLS; CDR2 reads YYNGEE. There are 17 residues in the CDR3. The CDR3: CASSQGGQGRVAGELFF. The CDR3 bases are TGTGCCAGCTCTCAGGGCGGACAGGGGCGGGTTGCCGGGGAGCTGTTTTTT.